Here is one T cell receptor (beta chain) with its context. Antigen: not known. CDR1 is LGHNA, CDR2 YNFKEQ, per germline. CDR3 size: 15 residues. Between the trimmed V and J ends, which lost 1 base and 1 base, there was a span of 7 bases. Described time point: patch test 2, 6 weeks after DPC sensitization. Treatment: therapeutic diphenylcyclopropenone sensitization with weekly scalp DPC. These data are taken from a study of human T cells and chemical hapten exposure. About the study: Upper-back patch tests with 0.01% DPC were read at 6 days. Overall study results and limits: Following DPC sensitization, TCRs present above 1 in 1000 frequency showed no change. In comparison with controls, expanded TCRs gave rise to a significantly larger number of large CDR3 similarity clusters.

Each cDNA molecule in the library carried unique molecular identifiers. TCRdb re-called the RACE reads through MiXCR, storing one row per CDR3 protein. Among 95,000 or so distinct CDR3 sequences listed, roughly an eighth were seen once. V gene TRBV4-2 combines with J gene TRBJ2-2; D is unresolved. The receptor comes from a woman between 40 and 50 years old with alopecia areata. Some clones in this sample may be carry-over from other donors' samples. Sequenced here: whole blood, sampled in connection with sensitization to the hapten diphenylcyclopropenone (DPC). The CDR3: CASSQGALNTGELFF. CDR3 sequence (DNA): TGTGCCAGCAGCCAAGGGGCCCTGAACACCGGGGAGCTGTTTTTT.